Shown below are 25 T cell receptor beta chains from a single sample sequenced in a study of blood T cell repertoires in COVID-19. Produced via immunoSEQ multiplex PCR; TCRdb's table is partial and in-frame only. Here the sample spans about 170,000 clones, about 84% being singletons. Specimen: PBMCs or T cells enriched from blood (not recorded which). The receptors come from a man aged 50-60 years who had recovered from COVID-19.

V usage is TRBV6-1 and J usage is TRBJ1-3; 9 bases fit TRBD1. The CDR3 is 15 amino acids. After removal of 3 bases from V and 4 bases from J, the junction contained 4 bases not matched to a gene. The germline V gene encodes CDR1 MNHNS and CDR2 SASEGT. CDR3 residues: CASSEGQGFGNTIYF. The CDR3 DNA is TGTGCCAGCAGTGAGGGACAGGGATTCGGAAACACCATATATTTT.

CDR3 loop: CASSMWTGNYGYTF. The DNA of the CDR3 is TGTGCCAGTAGTATGTGGACAGGGAACTATGGCTACACCTTC. The chain links TRBV19 to TRBJ1-2, with 8 bases fitting TRBD1. Germline V CDR1 and CDR2: LNHDA, SQIVND (reference sequence). The CDR3 spans 14 residues. The V segment lost 3 bases and the J segment 2 bases; nucleotides outside the gene matches: 2.

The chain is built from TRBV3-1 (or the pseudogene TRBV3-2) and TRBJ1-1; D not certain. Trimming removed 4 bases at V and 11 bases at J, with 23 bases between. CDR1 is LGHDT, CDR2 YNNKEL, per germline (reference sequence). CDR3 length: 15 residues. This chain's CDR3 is CASSPREGGSWMAFF. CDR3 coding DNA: TGTGCCAGCAGCCCCCGCGAAGGAGGGTCCTGGATGGCTTTCTTT.

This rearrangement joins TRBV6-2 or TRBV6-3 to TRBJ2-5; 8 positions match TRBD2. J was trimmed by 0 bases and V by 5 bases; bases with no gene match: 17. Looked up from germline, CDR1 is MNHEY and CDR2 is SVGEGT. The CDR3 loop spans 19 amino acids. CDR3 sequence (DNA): TGTGCCAGCAGTCAGCCTCCCGGGACTAGTTCCCTGTACCAAGAGACCCAGTACTTC. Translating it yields CASSQPPGTSSLYQETQYF.

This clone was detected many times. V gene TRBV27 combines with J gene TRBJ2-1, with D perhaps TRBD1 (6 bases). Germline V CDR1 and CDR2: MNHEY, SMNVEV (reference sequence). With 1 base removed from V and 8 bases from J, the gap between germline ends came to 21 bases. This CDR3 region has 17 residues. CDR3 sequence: CASSLWPQTRGRDEQFF. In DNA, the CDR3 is TGTGCCAGCAGTTTATGGCCCCAGACCAGGGGTCGTGATGAGCAGTTCTTC.

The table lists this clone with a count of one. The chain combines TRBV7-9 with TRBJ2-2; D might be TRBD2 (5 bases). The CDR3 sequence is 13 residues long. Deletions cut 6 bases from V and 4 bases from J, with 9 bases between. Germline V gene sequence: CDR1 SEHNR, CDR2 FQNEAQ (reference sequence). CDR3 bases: TGTGCCAGCAGTCCCGGACTCACCGGGGAGCTGTTTTTT. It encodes CASSPGLTGELFF.

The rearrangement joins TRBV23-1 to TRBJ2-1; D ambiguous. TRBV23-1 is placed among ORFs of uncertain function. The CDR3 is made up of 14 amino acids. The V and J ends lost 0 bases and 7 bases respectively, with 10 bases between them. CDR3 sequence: CASSQSGQVNEQFF. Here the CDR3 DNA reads TGCGCCAGCAGTCAATCAGGTCAGGTTAATGAGCAGTTCTTC.

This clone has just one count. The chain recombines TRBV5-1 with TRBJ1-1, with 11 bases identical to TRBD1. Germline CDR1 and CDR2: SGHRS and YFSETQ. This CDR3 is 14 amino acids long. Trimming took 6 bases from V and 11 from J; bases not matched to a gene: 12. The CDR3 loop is CASNTRTGGEFAFF. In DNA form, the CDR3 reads TGCGCCAGCAACACCCGGACAGGGGGCGAATTTGCTTTCTTT.

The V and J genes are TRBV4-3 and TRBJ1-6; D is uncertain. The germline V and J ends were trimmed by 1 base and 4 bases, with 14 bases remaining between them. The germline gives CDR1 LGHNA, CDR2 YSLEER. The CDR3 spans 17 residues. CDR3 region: CASSQATELPYNSPLHF. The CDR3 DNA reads TGCGCCAGCAGCCAAGCAACAGAGCTGCCTTATAATTCACCCCTCCACTTT.

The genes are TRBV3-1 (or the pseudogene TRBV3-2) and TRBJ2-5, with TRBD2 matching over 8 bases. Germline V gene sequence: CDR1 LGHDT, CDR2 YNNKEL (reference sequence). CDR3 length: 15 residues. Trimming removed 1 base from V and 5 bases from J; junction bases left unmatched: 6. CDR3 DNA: TGTGCCAGCAGCCAAGTCGGGGGGGCCATGGAGACCCAGTACTTC. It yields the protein CASSQVGGAMETQYF.

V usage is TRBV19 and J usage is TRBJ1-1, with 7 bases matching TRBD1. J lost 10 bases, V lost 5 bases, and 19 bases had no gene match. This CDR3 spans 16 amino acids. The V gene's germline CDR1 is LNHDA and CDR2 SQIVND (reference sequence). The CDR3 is CASSGTATTEFGVAFF. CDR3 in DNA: TGTGCCAGTAGTGGGACAGCAACGACTGAATTTGGTGTAGCTTTCTTT.

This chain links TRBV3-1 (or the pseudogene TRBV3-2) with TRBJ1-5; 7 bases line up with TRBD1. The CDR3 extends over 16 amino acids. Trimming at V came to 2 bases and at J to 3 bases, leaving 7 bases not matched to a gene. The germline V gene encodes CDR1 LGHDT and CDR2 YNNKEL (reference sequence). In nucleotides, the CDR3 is TGTGCCAGCAGCCAACCCGACAGGGCTTACAATCAGCCCCAGCATTTT. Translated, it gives CASSQPDRAYNQPQHF.

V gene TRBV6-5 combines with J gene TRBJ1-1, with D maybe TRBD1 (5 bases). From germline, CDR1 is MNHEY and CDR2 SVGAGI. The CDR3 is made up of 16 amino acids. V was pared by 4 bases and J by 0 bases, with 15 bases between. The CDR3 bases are TGTGCCAGCAGTTCAGACAGAACCATCATGAACACTGAAGCTTTCTTT. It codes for CASSSDRTIMNTEAFF.

CDR3 DNA: TGTGCCAGCAGTCCACAGGGGTTTTCTGGAAACACCATATATTTT. As protein: CASSPQGFSGNTIYF. This chain uses TRBV11-2 with TRBJ1-3; 7 bases match TRBD1. The CDR3 length is 15 residues. From germline, CDR1 is SGHAT and CDR2 FQNNGV. The V segment lost 6 bases and the J segment 1 base; nucleotides outside the gene matches: 6.

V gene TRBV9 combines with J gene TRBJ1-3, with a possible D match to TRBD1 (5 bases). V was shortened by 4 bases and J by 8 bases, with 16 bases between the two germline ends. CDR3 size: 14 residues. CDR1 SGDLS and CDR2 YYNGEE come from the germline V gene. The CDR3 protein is CASSYWDFGDTIYF. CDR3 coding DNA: TGTGCCAGCAGCTATTGGGACTTTGGGGACACCATATATTTT.

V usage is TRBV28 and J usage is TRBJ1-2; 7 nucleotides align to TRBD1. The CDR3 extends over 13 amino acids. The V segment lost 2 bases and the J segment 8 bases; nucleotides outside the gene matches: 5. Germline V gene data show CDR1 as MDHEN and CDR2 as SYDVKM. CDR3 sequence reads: CASSLLPGQGYTF. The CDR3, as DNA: TGTGCCAGCAGTTTACTTCCGGGACAGGGCTACACCTTC.

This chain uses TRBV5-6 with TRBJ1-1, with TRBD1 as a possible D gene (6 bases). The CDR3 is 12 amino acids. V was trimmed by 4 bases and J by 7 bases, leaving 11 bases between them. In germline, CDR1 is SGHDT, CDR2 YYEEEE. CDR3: CASSPLGGEAFF. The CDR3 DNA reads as TGTGCCAGCAGCCCACTAGGGGGTGAAGCTTTCTTT. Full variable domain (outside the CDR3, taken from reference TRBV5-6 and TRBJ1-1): DAGVTQSPTHLIKTRGQQVTLRCSPKSGHDTVSWYQQALGQGPQFIFQYYEEEERQRGNFPDRFSGHQFPNYSSELNVNALLLGDSALYLCASSPLGGEAFFGQGTRLTVV.

As DNA, the CDR3 is TGTGCCAGTAGTATTCTAGGGGGCACTGAAGCTTTCTTT. This encodes CASSILGGTEAFF. The rearrangement joins TRBV19 to TRBJ1-1; a possible D gene is TRBD1 (6 bases). Germline values: CDR1 LNHDA, CDR2 SQIVND (reference sequence). The CDR3 sequence is 13 residues long. V shed 3 bases and J shed 4 bases, with 9 bases lying between them. The full variable domain, completed using reference TRBV19 and TRBJ1-1, is DGGITQSPKYLFRKEGQNVTLSCEQNLNHDAMYWYRQDPGQGLRLIYYSQIVNDFQKGDIAEGYSVSREKKESFPLTVTSAQKNPTAFYLCASSILGGTEAFFGQGTRLTVV.

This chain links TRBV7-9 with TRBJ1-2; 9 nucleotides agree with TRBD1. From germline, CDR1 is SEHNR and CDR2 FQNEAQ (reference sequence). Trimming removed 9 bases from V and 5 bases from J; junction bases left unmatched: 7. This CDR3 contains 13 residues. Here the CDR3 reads CASSGQGGYGYTF. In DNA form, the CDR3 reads TGTGCCAGTTCGGGACAGGGCGGGTATGGCTACACCTTC.

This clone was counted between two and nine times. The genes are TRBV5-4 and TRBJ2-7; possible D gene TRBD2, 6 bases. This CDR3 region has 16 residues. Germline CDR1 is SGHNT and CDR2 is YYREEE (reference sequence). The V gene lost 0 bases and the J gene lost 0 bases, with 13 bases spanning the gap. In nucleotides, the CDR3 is TGTGCCAGCAGCTTGGATGGTAGCGGCTACTCCTACGAGCAGTACTTC. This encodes CASSLDGSGYSYEQYF.

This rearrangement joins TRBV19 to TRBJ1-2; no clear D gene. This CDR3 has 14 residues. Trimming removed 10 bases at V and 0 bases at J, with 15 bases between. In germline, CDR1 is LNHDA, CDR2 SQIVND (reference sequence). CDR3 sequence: CATERPSPNYGYTF. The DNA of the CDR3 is TGTGCCACCGAGAGGCCCAGCCCTAACTATGGCTACACCTTC.

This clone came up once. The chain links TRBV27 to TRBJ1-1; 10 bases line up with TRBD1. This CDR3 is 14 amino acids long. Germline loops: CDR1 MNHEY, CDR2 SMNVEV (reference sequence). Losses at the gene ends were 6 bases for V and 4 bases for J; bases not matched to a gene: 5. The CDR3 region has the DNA TGTGCCAGCAGCCGAAGACAGGGGGCCACTGAAGCTTTCTTT. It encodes CASSRRQGATEAFF.

The DNA for the CDR3 is TGTGCCTGGAGTGCCCACTGGGACACTACCTACGAGCAGTACTTC. This gives the protein CAWSAHWDTTYEQYF. This chain uses TRBV30 with TRBJ2-7, with D possibly being TRBD1 (6 bases). Trimming removed 1 base at V and 2 bases at J, with 15 bases between. The CDR3 sequence is 15 residues long. Germline loops: CDR1 GTSNPN, CDR2 SVGIG (reference sequence).

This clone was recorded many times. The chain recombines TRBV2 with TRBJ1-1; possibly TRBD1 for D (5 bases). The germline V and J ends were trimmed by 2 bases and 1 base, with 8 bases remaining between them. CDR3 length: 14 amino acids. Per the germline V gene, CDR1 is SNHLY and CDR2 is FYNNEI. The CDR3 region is CASSEQGGNTEAFF. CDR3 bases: TGTGCCAGCAGTGAACAGGGTGGGAACACTGAAGCTTTCTTT.

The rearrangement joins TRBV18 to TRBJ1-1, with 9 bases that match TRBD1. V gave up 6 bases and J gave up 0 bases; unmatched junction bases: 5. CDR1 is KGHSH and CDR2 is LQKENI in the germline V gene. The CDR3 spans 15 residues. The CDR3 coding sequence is TGTGCCAGCTCCCGGGACAGGGAGTTGAACACTGAAGCTTTCTTT. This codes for CASSRDRELNTEAFF.